This T cell receptor (beta chain) was sequenced during a study of blood T cell repertoires in COVID-19. Background on the study: COVID-19 samples from acute and convalescent phases originated in the United States, Italy and Spain. PBMCs, B-cell-depleted T cells, or T cells provided the cDNA or gDNA that made up the material.

Unmatched junction bases numbered 3, after V lost 5 bases and J lost 3 bases. Germline V gene sequence: CDR1 SGHVS, CDR2 FQNEAQ. CDR3 size: 15 residues. This clone occurred many times. Source study methods: Amplification from reference gene primers served as the basis for estimated nucleated cell counts. TCRdb's copy holds only in-frame clones and misses some; the assay was immunoSEQ multiplex PCR. D and trimming were read from the DNA, whereas the V and J calls and clone size are those reported in that table. The table lists 200,000 or so clones, roughly 79% of them singletons. The receptor was derived from a woman older than 75 with COVID-19, enrolled during active disease. The rearrangement uses TRBV7-8 and TRBJ2-2; 10 bases align to TRBD1. The material sequenced was peripheral blood. CDR3 protein: CASSIGQGDTGELFF. For the CDR3, the DNA is TGTGCCAGCAGCATAGGACAGGGGGACACCGGGGAGCTGTTTTTT.